This TCR beta chain was sequenced for a study of cytomegalovirus exposure and HLA in healthy donors. Germline CDR1 and CDR2: SGHNT and YYREEE (reference sequence). After removal of 4 bases from V and 2 bases from J, the junction contained 12 bases not matched to a gene. CDR3 length equals 18 residues. Both 60 Vbeta primers and 13 Jbeta primers went into the PCR. Produced via immunoSEQ multiplex PCR; TCRdb's table is partial and in-frame only. The sample records roughly 120,000 clones, around 69% being singletons. The rearrangement uses TRBV5-4 and TRBJ2-3; 11 bases agree with TRBD2. This TCR was sampled from a woman between 35 and 50 years old in good health and CMV-seropositive. Input material: PBMCs. The CDR3 is CASSQSSGGIFVTDTQYF. As DNA, the CDR3 is TGTGCCAGCAGCCAGTCTAGCGGGGGGATCTTTGTCACAGATACGCAGTATTTT.